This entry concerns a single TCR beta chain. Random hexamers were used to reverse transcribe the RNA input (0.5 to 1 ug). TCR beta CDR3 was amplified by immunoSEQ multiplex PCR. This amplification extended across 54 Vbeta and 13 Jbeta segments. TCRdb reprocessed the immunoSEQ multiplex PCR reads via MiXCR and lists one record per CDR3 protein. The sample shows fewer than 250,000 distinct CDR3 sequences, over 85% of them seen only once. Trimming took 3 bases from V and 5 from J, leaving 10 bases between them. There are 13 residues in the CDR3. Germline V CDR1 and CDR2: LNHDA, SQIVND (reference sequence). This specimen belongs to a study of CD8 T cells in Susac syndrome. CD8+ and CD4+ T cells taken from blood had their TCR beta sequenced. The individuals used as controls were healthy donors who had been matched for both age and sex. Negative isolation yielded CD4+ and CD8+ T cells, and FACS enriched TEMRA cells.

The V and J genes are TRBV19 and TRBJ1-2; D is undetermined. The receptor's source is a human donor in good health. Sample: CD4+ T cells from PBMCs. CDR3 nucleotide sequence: TGTGCCAGTAGTATCGTGTCAGCTTATGGCTACACCTTC. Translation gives CASSIVSAYGYTF.